This note documents a single T cell receptor (beta chain) sequence. This specimen comes from a study of blood T cell repertoires in COVID-19. About the study: From the United States, Italy and Spain came samples of acute and convalescent COVID-19.

Methods used by the authors: Amplified reference gene primers provided the basis for estimating nucleated cell counts. Clones were read by immunoSEQ multiplex PCR, and TCRdb kept only the in-frame ones, dropping some. V, J and clone size are those of that table, while D and trimming were read from the DNA. The sample carries about 100,000 clones, 85% recorded once. J was trimmed by 1 base and V by 6 bases; bases with no gene match: 10. This CDR3 spans 17 amino acids. Germline V CDR1 and CDR2: WSHSY, SAAADI. The sample was peripheral blood. This receptor was obtained from a man aged 45-65 years with active or convalescent COVID-19. This chain uses TRBV10-2 with TRBJ2-7; TRBD2 matches at 12 bases. In DNA, the CDR3 is TGCGCCAGCAGGCGGACTAGCGGGACGGAATATTCCTACGAGCAGTACTTC. This gives the protein CASRRTSGTEYSYEQYF.